This entry lists 32 T cell receptor beta chains sequenced from one sample in a study of response to subunit inactivated influenza vaccine. Using its own MiXCR run on the RT-PCR reads, TCRdb lists one record per CDR3 protein. Seen here are hundreds of thousands of distinct CDR3 sequences, around 8% observed once, and the top ten hold around 13%. The material sequenced was PBMCs from blood, taken 23 months after vaccination. Receptors originate from a man between 50 and 75 years old who received an inactivated influenza vaccine.

The V gene is TRBV20-1, the J gene TRBJ2-1; D perhaps matches TRBD2 (5 bases). Trimming removed 0 bases at V and 4 bases at J, with 16 bases between. This CDR3 comprises 16 residues. In germline, CDR1 is DFQATT, CDR2 SNEGSKA (reference sequence). The CDR3 protein is CSARDRTPGNYNEQFF. The CDR3 DNA reads TGCAGTGCTAGAGATAGGACTCCCGGTAATTACAATGAGCAGTTCTTC.

This clonotype was seen many times. This rearrangement joins TRBV7-3 to TRBJ2-2, with D perhaps matching TRBD2 (5 bases). Deletions cut 6 bases from V and 6 bases from J, with 11 bases between. The CDR3 length is 13 residues. Germline V gene data show CDR1 as SGHTA and CDR2 as FQGTGA. Here the CDR3 DNA reads TGTGCCAGCAGTGATACGAGGGCCGGGGAGCTGTTTTTT. Amino acids: CASSDTRAGELFF.

This chain links TRBV6-1 with TRBJ2-1; D is unclear. This CDR3 has 13 residues. V was pared by 6 bases and J by 0 bases, with 6 bases between. CDR1 is MNHNS, CDR2 SASEGT, per germline. The CDR3 is CASRSSSYNEQFF. CDR3 DNA: TGTGCCAGCAGGTCTAGCTCCTACAATGAGCAGTTCTTC.

This clonotype was observed at least ten times. CDR3 bases: TGCAGTGCTAGAGATGGTTTACAGGGGGCCCTCCCCGGGGAGCTGTTTTTT. It codes for CSARDGLQGALPGELFF. The chain couples TRBV20-1 to TRBJ2-2; 9 bases line up with TRBD1. The CDR3 sequence is 17 residues long. The V gene end was trimmed by 0 bases and the J gene end by 6 bases; junction bases not matched to a gene: 11. From germline, CDR1 is DFQATT and CDR2 SNEGSKA (reference sequence).

The CDR3 bases are TGCGCCAGCAGCCAGGTGACAGGGGGCCGAGGCAGTGAAAAACTGTTTTTT. It is translated as CASSQVTGGRGSEKLFF. The chain carries TRBV4-3 and TRBJ1-4; the match to TRBD1 covers 10 bases. The CDR3 spans 17 residues. V lost 3 bases to trimming and J lost 7 bases; unmatched junction nucleotides: 11. Germline values: CDR1 LGHNA, CDR2 YSLEER.

This clonotype was counted only a few times. This chain connects TRBV5-1 to TRBJ1-2; D not certain. Germline CDR1 is SGHRS and CDR2 is YFSETQ. V was cut by 4 bases and J by 0 bases, with 13 bases left in between. This CDR3 is 15 amino acids long. The chain's CDR3 is CASSNRVGANYGYTF. The CDR3 region has the DNA TGCGCCAGCAGCAACAGAGTAGGAGCTAACTATGGCTACACCTTC.

V is TRBV6-2 or TRBV6-3 and J is TRBJ1-6, with TRBD1 identical over 8 bases. The junction had 5 bases not matched to a gene; V was cut back by 10 bases and J by 6 bases. This CDR3 contains 13 residues. The germline CDR1 and CDR2 sequences are MNHEY and SVGEGT. The CDR3 here is CATIDRGNSPLHF. The CDR3 region has the DNA TGTGCCACCATTGACAGGGGTAATTCACCCCTCCACTTT.

This clonotype was counted only a few times. The rearrangement joins TRBV4-2 to TRBJ2-7; D unclear. CDR1 LGHNA and CDR2 YNFKEQ come from the germline V gene. V gave up 4 bases and J gave up 6 bases, with 13 bases separating them. The CDR3 is 13 residues long. The CDR3 here is CASSPVPGSEQYF. The CDR3 DNA sequence: TGTGCCAGCAGCCCCGTGCCGGGCAGCGAGCAGTACTTC.

CDR3 DNA: TGTGCCAGCGCCCACGGAGGGCGAAACGAGGAGCTGTTTTTT. Translated: CASAHGGRNEELFF. The J gene is TRBJ2-2, the V gene TRBV27, with D possibly matching TRBD2 (6 bases). Trimming removed 8 bases from V and 10 bases from J, with 20 bases in between. This CDR3 spans 14 amino acids. CDR1 and CDR2 from the germline V gene are MNHEY and SMNVEV (reference sequence).

Only a few counts were recorded for this clonotype. The chain combines TRBV6-2 or TRBV6-3 with TRBJ2-1, with 14 bases aligning to TRBD2. The CDR3 extends over 17 amino acids. V was pared by 5 bases and J by 2 bases, with 5 bases of the junction left unmatched. Germline assignment: CDR1 MNHEY and CDR2 SVGEGT. CDR3 loop: CASSQGTSGSAYNEQFF. Here the CDR3 DNA reads TGTGCCAGCAGTCAAGGGACTAGCGGGAGTGCCTACAATGAGCAGTTCTTC.

V gene TRBV11-2 combines with J gene TRBJ2-7, with 14 positions matching TRBD2. The CDR3 is 18 amino acids. The V segment lost 5 bases and the J segment 5 bases; nucleotides outside the gene matches: 14. Germline-derived CDR1 and CDR2 are SGHAT and FQNNGV. The CDR3 region has the DNA TGTGCCAGCAGCGCCGGGACTAGCGGGAGAAGGGTAGGCCACGAGCAGTACTTC. It yields the protein CASSAGTSGRRVGHEQYF.

This clonotype was seen a few times. V is TRBV20-1 and J is TRBJ1-1; TRBD1 agrees at 8 bases. V shed 0 bases and J 3 bases; nucleotides not matched to a gene: 12. This CDR3 is 17 amino acids long. The germline CDR1 and CDR2 sequences are DFQATT and SNEGSKA (reference sequence). Here the CDR3 reads CSARDRVWTGLDTEAFF. CDR3 sequence (DNA): TGCAGTGCTAGAGATCGAGTCTGGACAGGGTTGGACACTGAAGCTTTCTTT.

V usage is TRBV12-3 or TRBV12-4 and J usage is TRBJ1-5; 7 positions agree with TRBD1. V shed 6 bases, J shed 0 bases, and the junction held 2 bases outside the gene matches. The CDR3 sequence is 14 residues long. In DNA form, the CDR3 reads TGTGCCAGCAGGAGGACAGGTAGCAATCAGCCCCAGCATTTT. Its translation is CASRRTGSNQPQHF.

This clonotype has ten or more counts. This chain connects TRBV14 to TRBJ2-7; 8 positions match TRBD2. Germline V CDR1 and CDR2: SGHDN, FVKESK. Trimming at V came to 6 bases and at J to 1 base, leaving 2 bases not matched to a gene. The CDR3 has 13 amino acids. The CDR3 nucleotides are TGTGCCAGCAGAGCGGGAGCGTCCTACGAGCAGTACTTC. Its protein product is CASRAGASYEQYF.

V and J are TRBV3-1 and TRBJ2-5, with 13 bases that match TRBD2. Germline V gene sequence: CDR1 LGHDT, CDR2 YNNKEL (reference sequence). This CDR3 has 20 residues. J gave up 5 bases and V 0 bases, and 15 bases lay outside the gene matches. The CDR3 reads CASSQDLVGGLAGELETQYF. CDR3 sequence (DNA): TGTGCCAGCAGCCAAGATCTAGTGGGTGGACTAGCGGGAGAATTGGAGACCCAGTACTTC.

The table lists this clonotype with a few counts. This chain uses TRBV29-1 with TRBJ2-1, with D possibly being TRBD1 or TRBD2 (5 bases each). Germline V gene sequence: CDR1 SQVTM, CDR2 ANQGSEA. This CDR3 is built from 15 residues. Trimming removed 6 bases at V and 0 bases at J, with 15 bases between. CDR3 region: CSVEIRDRSYNEQFF. The CDR3 bases are TGCAGCGTGGAAATCCGGGACCGCTCCTACAATGAGCAGTTCTTC.

This clonotype occurred a few times. V is TRBV28 and J is TRBJ2-7, with 8 nucleotides matching TRBD1. V lost 3 bases, J lost 3 bases, and 7 bases stayed unmatched. Germline-derived CDR1 and CDR2 are MDHEN and SYDVKM. The CDR3 totals 15 residues. CDR3 loop: CASSFSPGQDYEQYF. The CDR3 bases are TGTGCCAGCAGTTTTTCACCGGGACAGGACTACGAGCAGTACTTC.

This clonotype has only a few counts. V is TRBV7-2 and J is TRBJ2-1; tentative D call: TRBD1 (5 bases). The germline V gene has CDR1 SGHTA and CDR2 FQGNSA. This CDR3 is 14 amino acids long. Trimming removed 5 bases from V and 4 bases from J, with 12 bases in between. The chain's CDR3 is CASSPNRYYNEQFF. The CDR3 nucleotides are TGTGCCAGCAGCCCAAACAGGTATTACAATGAGCAGTTCTTC. The whole variable domain, filled in from reference TRBV7-2 and TRBJ2-1, reads GAGVSQSPSNKVTEKGKDVELRCDPISGHTALYWYRQSLGQGLEFLIYFQGNSAPDKSGLPSDRFSAERTGGSVSTLTIQRTQQEDSAVYLCASSPNRYYNEQFFGPGTRLTVL.

The rearrangement uses TRBV6-1 and TRBJ2-1; 7 bases map to TRBD1. This CDR3 comprises 15 residues. Germline V gene sequence: CDR1 MNHNS, CDR2 SASEGT. The junction had 12 bases not matched to a gene; V was cut back by 6 bases and J by 7 bases. The CDR3 spells CASSGRQGPWNEQFF. In DNA form, the CDR3 reads TGTGCCAGCAGCGGTCGACAGGGACCTTGGAATGAGCAGTTCTTC.

The chain employs TRBV18 and TRBJ2-3; a possible D gene is TRBD1 (7 bases). This CDR3 has 15 residues. CDR1 KGHSH and CDR2 LQKENI come from the germline V gene. V lost 4 bases, J lost 2 bases, and 13 bases lay in between. This chain's CDR3 is CASSRGGQVTDTQYF. The CDR3 nucleotides are TGTGCCAGCTCACGGGGAGGACAGGTCACAGATACGCAGTATTTT.

This clonotype was detected only a few times. This rearrangement joins TRBV6-1 to TRBJ2-2, with a weak D call TRBD2 (6 bases). Per the germline V gene, CDR1 is MNHNS and CDR2 is SASEGT. The V and J ends lost 6 bases and 5 bases respectively, with 22 bases between them. The CDR3 has 17 residues. The CDR3 region has the DNA TGTGCCAGCAGGACACCCCTTATGGGGGGTTTTACCGGGGAGCTGTTTTTT. Protein sequence: CASRTPLMGGFTGELFF.

The rearrangement joins TRBV5-1 to TRBJ2-7; 7 bases fit TRBD2. After removal of 5 bases from V and 2 bases from J, the junction contained 7 bases not matched to a gene. Germline CDR1 and CDR2: SGHRS and YFSETQ. The CDR3 covers 14 residues. CDR3 region: CASSPGSGPYEQYF. The CDR3 coding sequence is TGCGCCAGCAGTCCGGGTAGCGGGCCCTACGAGCAGTACTTC. The full variable domain, rest sourced from reference TRBV5-1 and TRBJ2-7, is KAGVTQTPRYLIKTRGQQVTLSCSPISGHRSVSWYQQTPGQGLQFLFEYFSETQRNKGNFPGRFSGRQFSNSRSEMNVSTLELGDSALYLCASSPGSGPYEQYFGPGTRLTVT.

This clonotype was observed at least ten times. This sequence joins TRBV7-2 and TRBJ2-5; the match to TRBD2 covers 10 bases. This CDR3 comprises 15 residues. Germline loops: CDR1 SGHTA, CDR2 FQGNSA. The V and J ends lost 2 bases and 3 bases, in that order; junction bases with no gene match: 3. The CDR3 protein is CASSLRTSGEETQYF. CDR3 bases: TGTGCCAGCAGCTTAAGAACTAGCGGGGAAGAGACCCAGTACTTC.

This clonotype came up a few times. This chain uses TRBV20-1 with TRBJ2-1; the D is unclear. The CDR3 covers 10 residues. The germline gives CDR1 DFQATT, CDR2 SNEGSKA (reference sequence). V lost 1 base and J 9 bases, leaving 4 bases between the germline ends. The CDR3 DNA reads TGCAGTGCTAGAGTTGTTGAGCAGTTCTTC. Protein sequence: CSARVVEQFF.

This clonotype was detected a few times. V is TRBV5-5 and J is TRBJ1-2; D is undetermined. V was pared by 3 bases and J by 6 bases, with 18 bases between. CDR3 size: 15 residues. Looked up from germline, CDR1 is SGHKS and CDR2 is YYEKEE (reference sequence). In DNA form, the CDR3 reads TGTGCCAGCAGCTCCGGAGGTATCGGGAGAGATGGCTACACCTTC. It codes for CASSSGGIGRDGYTF.

V gene TRBV7-9 combines with J gene TRBJ2-3; possibly TRBD1 for D (5 bases). Trimming removed 1 base at V and 6 bases at J, with 11 bases between. CDR1 and CDR2 (germline): SEHNR, FQNEAQ (reference sequence). CDR3 size: 14 residues. The CDR3 sequence: CASSLGQGSDTQYF. CDR3 nucleotides: TGTGCCAGCAGCTTAGGTCAGGGATCGGATACGCAGTATTTT.

At least ten counts were recorded for this clonotype. The CDR3 sequence: CASLQGASKGYTF. CDR3 in DNA: TGTGCCAGTCTACAGGGGGCAAGTAAGGGCTACACCTTC. V gene TRBV28 combines with J gene TRBJ1-2; 9 nucleotides line up with TRBD1. The ends lost 9 bases at V and 8 bases at J; junction bases unmatched: 10. The germline CDR1 and CDR2 sequences are MDHEN and SYDVKM. The CDR3 has 13 residues.

CDR3 bases: TGTGCCAGCAGAATGGAGGCAGGGGGCGTTGGTTCACCCCTCCACTTT. Amino acids: CASRMEAGGVGSPLHF. The J gene is TRBJ1-6, the V gene TRBV5-5; 8 bases agree with TRBD1. In germline, CDR1 is SGHKS, CDR2 YYEKEE (reference sequence). This CDR3 spans 16 amino acids. The ends lost 5 bases at V and 9 bases at J; junction bases unmatched: 13.

The chain joins TRBV28 to TRBJ1-4; D remains ambiguous. Looked up from germline, CDR1 is MDHEN and CDR2 is SYDVKM. This CDR3 has 13 residues. V lost 5 bases and J 8 bases, leaving 12 bases between the germline ends. The CDR3 bases are TGTGCCAGCAGTCCAGTTGAACGAGAAAAACTGTTTTTT. Its translation: CASSPVEREKLFF.

This clonotype was recorded a few times. This chain connects TRBV5-6 to TRBJ2-2, with 8 bases identical to TRBD1. The CDR3 extends over 13 amino acids. Looked up from germline, CDR1 is SGHDT and CDR2 is YYEEEE. The ends lost 2 bases at V and 8 bases at J; junction bases unmatched: 2. CDR3 protein: CASSFDRGGELFF. The CDR3 DNA is TGTGCCAGCAGCTTCGACAGGGGTGGGGAGCTGTTTTTT.

V usage is TRBV5-5 and J usage is TRBJ1-2; 7 positions agree with TRBD1. The trim removed 4 bases at V and 1 base at J, leaving 7 bases unmatched. CDR1 and CDR2 (germline): SGHKS, YYEKEE (reference sequence). This CDR3 contains 15 residues. This CDR3 is CASSRFTGDNYGYTF. In nucleotides, the CDR3 is TGTGCCAGCAGCCGATTCACAGGGGATAACTATGGCTACACCTTC.

This clonotype was recorded a few times. The CDR3 coding sequence is TGCAGTGCTAAGTCTAGAAGTGACATCGGGGAGCTGTTTTTT. Translating it yields CSAKSRSDIGELFF. This chain connects TRBV20-1 to TRBJ2-2; D unclear. Trimming pared 4 bases from V and 7 bases from J, leaving 16 bases between. CDR1 and CDR2 (germline): DFQATT, SNEGSKA (reference sequence). This CDR3 has 14 amino acids.